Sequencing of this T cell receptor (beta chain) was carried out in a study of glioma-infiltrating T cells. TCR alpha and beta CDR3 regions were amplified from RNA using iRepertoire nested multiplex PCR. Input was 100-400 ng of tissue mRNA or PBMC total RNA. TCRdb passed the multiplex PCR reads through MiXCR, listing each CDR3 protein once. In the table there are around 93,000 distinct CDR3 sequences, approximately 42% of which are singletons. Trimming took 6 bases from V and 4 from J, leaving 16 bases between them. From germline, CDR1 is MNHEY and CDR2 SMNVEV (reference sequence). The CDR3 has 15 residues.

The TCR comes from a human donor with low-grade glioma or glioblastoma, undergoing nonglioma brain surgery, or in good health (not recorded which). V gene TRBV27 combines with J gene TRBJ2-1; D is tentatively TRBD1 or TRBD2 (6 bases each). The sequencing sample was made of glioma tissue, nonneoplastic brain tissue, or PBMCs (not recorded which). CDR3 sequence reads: CASSYTEGGYNEQFF. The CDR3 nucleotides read TGTGCCAGCAGCTACACCGAGGGGGGATACAATGAGCAGTTCTTC.